This TCR beta chain came from a study of blood T cell repertoires in COVID-19. Study summary: The United States, Italy and Spain supplied acute and convalescent COVID-19 samples. PBMCs, B-cell-depleted T cells, or T cells were the source of the cDNA or gDNA that made up the material.

During active infection, Seattle patients enrolled and were then monitored through disease. Authors' analysis steps: From reference gene primer amplification, estimates of nucleated cell counts were derived. Using immunoSEQ multiplex PCR, the repertoire was profiled, and TCRdb retains in-frame clones only, with some absent. That table is the source of V, J and clone size, and D and trimming were worked out from the DNA. Of under 200,000 clones listed, approximately 85% are singletons. The germline V gene encodes CDR1 SGHAT and CDR2 FQNNGV. This CDR3 spans 13 amino acids. Trimming cost V 3 bases and J 3 bases, with 8 bases left between them.

The source is a woman aged 60-75 years with COVID-19, enrolled during active disease. The specimen sequenced was peripheral blood. The J gene is TRBJ1-1, the V gene TRBV11-2, with D unclear. The CDR3 loop reads CASSLAPDTEAFF. Written as DNA, the CDR3 is TGTGCCAGCAGCTTGGCCCCCGACACTGAAGCTTTCTTT.